The 5 T cell receptor beta chains below come from one sample, sequenced in a study of T-cell memory formation after mild COVID-19. TCRdb independently ran MiXCR on the 5' RACE reads; one entry per CDR3 protein. This sample has a few hundred thousand distinct CDR3 sequences, with under 30% found just once. The sequenced sample consisted of PBMCs or a T cell subset sorted from them (not recorded which). All receptors derive from an adult woman who had mild COVID-19 (a few samples of this study predate the infection). Cell type and time point are not known.

This clonotype was detected a few times. J is TRBJ1-1 and V is TRBV7-3; D may be TRBD1 (6 bases). The CDR3 loop spans 13 amino acids. CDR1 is SGHTA, CDR2 FQGTGA, per germline. The V end lost 5 bases, the J end lost 6 bases, and 13 bases lay between the germline ends. The CDR3 loop reads CASSAQGYSEAFF. CDR3 DNA: TGTGCCAGCAGCGCACAGGGTTACTCTGAAGCTTTCTTT.

The chain uses TRBV30 and TRBJ1-2, with no clear D. The germline CDR1 and CDR2 sequences are GTSNPN and SVGIG (reference sequence). This CDR3 spans 13 amino acids. V shed 2 bases and J shed 4 bases, with 11 bases lying between them. The DNA of the CDR3 is TGTGCCTGGAGTTCCATACATAGCTATGGCTACACCTTC. It codes for CAWSSIHSYGYTF. Looking up the rest from reference TRBV30 and TRBJ1-2 gives the full variable domain: SQTIHQWPATLVQPVGSPLSLECTVEGTSNPNLYWYRQAAGRGLQLLFYSVGIGQISSEVPQNLSASRPQDRQFILSSKKLLLSDSGFYLCAWSSIHSYGYTFGSGTRLTVV.

V is TRBV20-1 and J is TRBJ1-5; D gene unclear. Trimming removed 5 bases from V and 0 bases from J, with 8 bases in between. This CDR3 has 13 amino acids. Germline values: CDR1 DFQATT, CDR2 SNEGSKA (reference sequence). The CDR3, as DNA: TGCAGTGCTTGGTCAATTAGCAATCAGCCCCAGCATTTT. Its translation is CSAWSISNQPQHF.

The chain links TRBV4-2 to TRBJ1-6; D might be TRBD1 (5 bases). The V end lost 0 bases, the J end lost 4 bases, and 13 bases lay between the germline ends. CDR3 length: 17 amino acids. Germline V gene data show CDR1 as LGHNA and CDR2 as YNFKEQ. The CDR3 loop is CASSQDLTWGYNSPLHF. The CDR3 DNA follows: TGTGCCAGCAGCCAAGATCTGACTTGGGGGTATAATTCACCCCTCCACTTT.

The chain joins TRBV3-1 to TRBJ1-1; D ambiguous. Germline V gives CDR1 LGHDT, CDR2 YNNKEL (reference sequence). Trimming pared 0 bases from V and 4 bases from J, leaving 9 bases between. The CDR3 totals 14 residues. For the CDR3, the DNA is TGTGCCAGCAGCCAAGATTGGGGTCCCACTGAAGCTTTCTTT. Encoded protein: CASSQDWGPTEAFF.